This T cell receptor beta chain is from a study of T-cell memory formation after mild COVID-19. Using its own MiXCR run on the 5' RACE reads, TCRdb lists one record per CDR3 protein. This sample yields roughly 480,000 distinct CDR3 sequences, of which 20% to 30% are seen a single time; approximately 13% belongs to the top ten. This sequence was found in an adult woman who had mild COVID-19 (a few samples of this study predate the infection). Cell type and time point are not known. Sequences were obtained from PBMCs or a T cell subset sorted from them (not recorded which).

The CDR3 protein is CASSWAGPDTQYF. As DNA, the CDR3 is TGCGCCAGCAGCTGGGCGGGACCTGATACGCAGTATTTT. The J gene is TRBJ2-3, the V gene TRBV5-1; a weak D match, TRBD2 (6 bases). CDR1 is SGHRS, CDR2 YFSETQ, per germline. Trimming cost V 3 bases and J 6 bases, with 11 bases left between them. The CDR3 is 13 residues long.